This TCR beta chain derives from a study of T-cell memory formation after mild COVID-19. Study at large: Clusters of TCRs were largely donor specific. Study results and limitations: Pre-infection memory held some responding clones, suggesting pre-existing cross-reactive T cells responded. Clones contracting across day 15 to 85 had a balanced CD4/CD8 profile; later expanding clones leaned CD4+. The CD4+ clones that contracted clustered mainly within CM and EM, and the CD8+ clones concentrated in EMRA.

Trimming shortened V by 0 bases and J by 4 bases, and 13 bases separated the two germline ends. The CDR3 has 15 residues. CDR1 and CDR2 from the germline V gene are LGHNA and YSLEER. From the 5' RACE reads, TCRdb called clonotypes with MiXCR, one entry per CDR3 protein. This table has around 470,000 distinct CDR3 sequences, 20% appearing once. This clonotype was recorded a few times. The antigen remains undetermined. The sequencing input was PBMCs or a T cell subset sorted from them (not recorded which). The chain employs TRBV4-3 and TRBJ2-7, with D hard to call. This clonotype was sampled from an adult woman who had mild COVID-19 (a few samples of this study predate the infection). Cell type and time point are not known. As DNA, the CDR3 is TGCGCCAGCAGCCAAGATTCAGGCAGGATTTACGAGCAGTACTTC. Translating it yields CASSQDSGRIYEQYF.